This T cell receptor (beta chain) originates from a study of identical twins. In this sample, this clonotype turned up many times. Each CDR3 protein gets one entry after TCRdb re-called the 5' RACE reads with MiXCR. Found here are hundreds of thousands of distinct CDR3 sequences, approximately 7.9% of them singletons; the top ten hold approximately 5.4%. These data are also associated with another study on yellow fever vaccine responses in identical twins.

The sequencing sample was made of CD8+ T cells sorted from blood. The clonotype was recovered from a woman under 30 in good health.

CDR3: CASSQVLESQPQHF. CDR3 in DNA: TGTGCCAGCAGCCAAGTGCTTGAAAGTCAGCCCCAGCATTTT. The chain recombines TRBV14 with TRBJ1-5; the D is unclear. The V gene lost 1 base and the J gene lost 6 bases, with 10 bases spanning the gap. This CDR3 comprises 14 residues. Germline CDR1 reads SGHDN; CDR2 reads FVKESK. The whole variable domain, filled in from reference TRBV14 and TRBJ1-5, reads EAGVTQFPSHSVIEKGQTVTLRCDPISGHDNLYWYRRVMGKEIKFLLHFVKESKQDESGMPNNRFLAERTGGTYSTLKVQPAELEDSGVYFCASSQVLESQPQHFGDGTRLSIL.